This T cell receptor beta chain came from a study of CD4 T cells in relation to SARS-CoV-2 and coronaviruses. V was clipped by 4 bases and J by 0 bases; unmatched bases: 10. In germline, CDR1 is SGHRS, CDR2 YFSETQ. This CDR3 region has 17 residues. The unexposed donors gave CD4+ T cells in 2011-2018, prior to COVID-19. CD4+ T cells were isolated from the cells after nine to eleven days of culture. Here immunoSEQ multiplex PCR was the method, and the copy in TCRdb shows in-frame clones only, minus some. The profile shows tens of thousands of clones, 78% of them singletons. This clone was picked up one time. Its antigen is not known.

The receptor was isolated from a human donor in good health. The sample comprised CD4+ T cells from PBMCs, cultured in vitro. J is TRBJ2-1 and V is TRBV5-1, with 7 bases aligning to TRBD1. The CDR3 region is CASSLIGQASSYNEQFF. CDR3 nucleotides: TGCGCCAGCAGCCTCATAGGACAGGCGAGCTCCTACAATGAGCAGTTCTTC. The variable domain in full, completed from reference TRBV5-1 and TRBJ2-1, reads KAGVTQTPRYLIKTRGQQVTLSCSPISGHRSVSWYQQTPGQGLQFLFEYFSETQRNKGNFPGRFSGRQFSNSRSEMNVSTLELGDSALYLCASSLIGQASSYNEQFFGPGTRLTVL.